Detailed here is one TCR beta chain. Its antigen is unidentified. Other DNA sequences of this sample code for an identical CDR3. The data originate from a study of cytomegalovirus exposure and HLA in healthy donors. Germline-derived CDR1 and CDR2 are SEHNR and FQNEAQ (reference sequence). V shed 1 base and J shed 4 bases, with 7 bases lying between them. This CDR3 has 13 amino acids. Study observations and caveats: Relative to equally common others, HLA-associated TCR beta chains showed greater clonal expansion in a later analysis. For cytomegalovirus status, the classifier reportedly gave diagnoses with high specificity and sensitivity.

This PCR relied on a set of 60 Vbeta primers and 13 Jbeta primers. The protocol was immunoSEQ multiplex PCR, while the TCRdb copy is restricted to in-frame clones and leaves out a portion. The sample lists around 230,000 clones, roughly 78% occurring once. Sequenced input: PBMCs. The rearrangement joins TRBV7-9 to TRBJ1-1; D gene unclear. The receptor was isolated from a boy aged 5-17 years in good health and CMV-seronegative. CDR3 protein: CASSLGSGTEAFF. CDR3 bases: TGTGCCAGCAGCTTAGGTTCCGGCACTGAAGCTTTCTTT.